This T cell receptor beta chain was observed in a study of T-cell reconstitution after alpha-beta-depleted transplantation in children (dated by TCRdb to the mid-2010s). About the study as a whole: T-cell immune reconstitution after TCRalphabeta/CD19-depleted allogeneic hematopoietic cell transplantation in children was quantitatively tracked in the study by means of TCR repertoire profiling. General conclusions and limits of the study: Over subsequent months, a decline in hyperexpanded clone frequencies was noted, and after one year, T-cell counts and TCRbeta diversity were mostly ascribed to newly produced T cells. In some patients, the high TCRbeta diversity seen at day 60 was put down to recipient T cells and intrathymic progenitors that had survived conditioning. Apparently early alphabetaT-cell count recovery about two months after transplant reportedly relied on only several hundred rapidly expanded clones derived from non-depleted graft cells.

V gives up 0 bases and J gives up 5 bases, and the segment between their germline ends measures 7 bases. Via the germline V gene, CDR1 is MGHDK and CDR2 SYGVNS. Its CDR3 holds 13 amino acids, cysteine through phenylalanine. Left in the record is the CDR3 DNA by itself, 39 bases read in frame from the first base. This clonotype occurred many times. No antigen is known for it. No clone much larger than this one lies a single base away; base qualities are absent. The treatment or condition label, as the study defines it: allogeneic hematopoietic cell transplantation with graft depleted of TCRalphabeta T cells and CD19 B cells. Transplant recipients were children who received TCRalphabeta/CD19-depleted allogeneic hematopoietic cell grafts. Libraries came from PCR. The instrument was an Illumina HiSeq 2500. To normalize quantification of the TCRbeta repertoire, the TCR libraries were built with molecular barcoding that relied on unique molecular identifiers. TCRdb reprocessed the public reads (quality trimming at Q25 with fastp, clone calling with MiXCR) and kept in-frame beta chains. Entries are consolidated by CDR3 protein sequence, retaining the most common genes and DNA. The sample has about 190,000 distinct CDR3 sequences on record, around 10% of them singletons. Clones ranked in the top ten supply over 10% of the sample.

The sequenced sample was PBMCs, obtained before TCRalphabeta/CD19-depleted stem cell transplant. The clonotype originates from a boy younger than 10 with acute myeloid leukemia, due to receive a stem cell transplant. The rearrangement joined TRBV25-1 to TRBJ1-1; the D gene is unclear. The sequenced DNA is TGTGCCAGCAGTGAATACGGGATGACTGAAGCTTTCTTT. This is translated as CASSEYGMTEAFF.